The 27 T cell receptor beta chains below were found in one sample sequenced in a study of post-analysis software for immune sequencing data. These receptors are not linked to any known antigen. General study findings and limits: Patients showed TRBV5-6, TRBV5-1 and TRBV20-1 among five TRBV segments more frequent than in controls.

cDNA libraries of TCR beta carried unique molecular identifiers. Each CDR3 protein is one row after TCRdb ran MiXCR on the PCR reads. The sample lists some 690,000 distinct CDR3 sequences; 25% to 30% were seen once. The sequenced sample was blood. The receptors derive from a girl aged 10 to 17 with multiple sclerosis.

Concerning this clonotype itself: One end of the junction is discordant with germline, which a read error may explain. The CDR3 DNA sequence: TGCAGTGCTTCCCGACAGTCAACTAATGAAAAACGGTTTTTT. It encodes CSASRQSTNEKRFF. This chain uses TRBV20-1 with TRBJ1-4, with a tentative D call TRBD1 (5 bases). This CDR3 spans 14 amino acids. CDR1 and CDR2 from the germline V gene are DFQATT and SNEGSKA (reference sequence).

The chain joins TRBV29-1 to TRBJ1-4, with D uncertain. V lost 4 bases to trimming and J lost 0 bases, with 12 bases between them. Germline V CDR1 and CDR2: SQVTM, ANQGSEA. The CDR3 runs to 15 residues. The CDR3 reads CSVVVPHTTNEKLFF. For the CDR3, the DNA is TGCAGCGTTGTGGTCCCACACACAACTAATGAAAAACTGTTTTTT. The variable domain in full, completed from reference TRBV29-1 and TRBJ1-4, reads SAVISQKPSRDICQRGTSLTIQCQVDSQVTMMFWYRQQPGQSLTLIATANQGSEATYESGFVIDKFPISRPNLTFSTLTVSNMSPEDSSIYLCSVVVPHTTNEKLFFGSGTQLSVL.

The chain joins TRBV5-1 to TRBJ2-2; 8 nucleotides match TRBD1. The J segment lost 7 bases and the V segment lost 4 bases, leaving 6 bases of the junction unmatched. This CDR3 has 14 residues. In germline, CDR1 is SGHRS, CDR2 YFSETQ. DNA of the CDR3: TGCGCCAGCAGCCCCCAGGGGGCTCTCGGGGAGCTGTTTTTT. Its protein is CASSPQGALGELFF.

Regarding this clonotype: A junction boundary mismatches the germline segment, possibly from a read error. This sequence joins TRBV5-1 and TRBJ2-7; 12 bases are shared with TRBD1. The CDR3 totals 15 residues. Per the germline V gene, CDR1 is SGHRS and CDR2 is YFSETQ. DNA for the CDR3: TGCGCCGGCAGCCCGGGACAGGGGGCTGGATACGAGCAGTACTTC. Amino acid sequence: CAGSPGQGAGYEQYF.

This chain links TRBV19 with TRBJ2-3; no clear D gene. V was clipped by 10 bases and J by 1 base, with 12 bases between them. Germline V CDR1 and CDR2: LNHDA, SQIVND (reference sequence). The CDR3 is 13 amino acids. CDR3 amino acids: CATLLERTDTQYF. Here the CDR3 DNA reads TGTGCCACCCTACTCGAACGCACAGATACGCAGTATTTT.

The chain joins TRBV28 to TRBJ2-3; 8 bases line up with TRBD2. The CDR3 loop spans 16 amino acids. V gave up 3 bases and J gave up 0 bases; unmatched junction bases: 5. Germline V lookup: CDR1 MDHEN, CDR2 SYDVKM. The CDR3 protein is CASSFHSGTSTDTQYF. In nucleotides, the CDR3 is TGTGCCAGCAGTTTTCATAGCGGGACTAGCACAGATACGCAGTATTTT.

The DNA for the CDR3 is TGCAGTGCTAGAGACCACTGGATAAGTAGCAATCAGCCCCAGCATTTT. Translating it yields CSARDHWISSNQPQHF. This rearrangement joins TRBV20-1 to TRBJ1-5; D gene uncertain. V was clipped by 0 bases and J by 0 bases, with 12 bases between them. The CDR3 extends over 16 amino acids. Germline V lookup: CDR1 DFQATT, CDR2 SNEGSKA (reference sequence).

A few counts support this clonotype. The chain links TRBV27 to TRBJ1-2; a weak D match, TRBD1 (5 bases). The CDR3 runs to 16 residues. In germline, CDR1 is MNHEY, CDR2 SMNVEV (reference sequence). V lost 3 bases and J lost 0, with 14 bases in between. This chain's CDR3 is CASSLRQGPPNYGYTF. DNA of the CDR3: TGTGCCAGCAGTTTGCGCCAGGGACCCCCTAACTATGGCTACACCTTC.

V and J are TRBV7-2 and TRBJ2-5; TRBD1 is a possible D gene (6 bases). CDR1 and CDR2 (germline): SGHTA, FQGNSA. Trimming pared 1 base from V and 7 bases from J, leaving 19 bases between. The CDR3 is 16 amino acids. CDR3: CASSLDRAVFRGTQYF. The CDR3 coding sequence is TGTGCCAGCAGCTTAGACAGGGCTGTCTTCCGGGGGACCCAGTACTTC.

The CDR3 reads CASSVSGIFYNEQFF. Written as DNA, the CDR3 is TGTGCCAGCAGTGTATCGGGGATCTTCTACAATGAGCAGTTCTTC. The J gene is TRBJ2-1, the V gene TRBV2, with D perhaps matching TRBD2 (5 bases). V dropped 4 bases and J dropped 3 bases, with 13 bases sitting between them. This CDR3 has 15 amino acids. From germline, CDR1 is SNHLY and CDR2 FYNNEI. Combining the CDR3 with reference TRBV2 and TRBJ2-1 gives the whole variable domain EPEVTQTPSHQVTQMGQEVILRCVPISNHLYFYWYRQILGQKVEFLVSFYNNEISEKSEIFDDQFSVERPDGSNFTLKIRSTKLEDSAMYFCASSVSGIFYNEQFFGPGTRLTVL.

The chain joins TRBV20-1 to TRBJ2-5; the match to TRBD2 covers 7 bases. This CDR3 spans 14 amino acids. The germline V gene encodes CDR1 DFQATT and CDR2 SNEGSKA (reference sequence). Unmatched junction bases numbered 10, after V lost 6 bases and J lost 3 bases. CDR3 loop: CSAASRRGKETQYF. As DNA, the CDR3 is TGCAGTGCCGCGTCCCGGCGGGGGAAAGAGACCCAGTACTTC.

This clonotype was seen more than once but under ten times. The rearrangement uses TRBV12-3 or TRBV12-4 and TRBJ1-5; TRBD1 agrees at 7 bases. Trimming took 4 bases from V and 0 from J; bases not matched to a gene: 6. This CDR3 region has 16 residues. CDR3 bases: TGTGCCAGCAGTTCGGACAGGTCGGATAGCAATCAGCCCCAGCATTTT. Residues: CASSSDRSDSNQPQHF.

This clonotype has at least ten counts. The CDR3 loop is CASSPESGRAQETQYF. For the CDR3, the DNA is TGTGCCAGCAGCCCCGAGAGCGGGAGGGCCCAAGAGACCCAGTACTTC. V gene TRBV7-2 combines with J gene TRBJ2-5; 10 bases are shared with TRBD2. Germline trimming cut 5 bases from V and 1 base from J; bases unmatched to any gene: 7. Germline V lookup: CDR1 SGHTA, CDR2 FQGNSA. The CDR3 length is 16 residues.

Remarks on this clonotype: Germline and junction disagree at one end, which may indicate a read error. The rearrangement uses TRBV5-1 and TRBJ2-1; D gene unclear. The CDR3 spans 12 residues. CDR1 SGHRS and CDR2 YFSETQ come from the germline V gene. The CDR3 sequence is CAGSSRMNEQFF. In DNA form, the CDR3 reads TGCGCCGGCAGCTCCAGAATGAATGAGCAGTTCTTC. The whole variable domain, filled in from reference TRBV5-1 and TRBJ2-1, reads KAGVTQTPRYLIKTRGQQVTLSCSPISGHRSVSWYQQTPGQGLQFLFEYFSETQRNKGNFPGRFSGRQFSNSRSEMNVSTLELGDSALYLCAGSSRMNEQFFGPGTRLTVL.

The sample holds many counts of this clonotype. The genes are TRBV15 and TRBJ2-5; D is uncertain. The CDR3 sequence is 14 residues long. V was shortened by 0 bases and J by 0 bases, with 5 bases between the two germline ends. The germline V gene has CDR1 LNHNV and CDR2 YYDKDF (reference sequence). In DNA form, the CDR3 reads TGTGCCACCAGCAGAGATCACAACCAAGAGACCCAGTACTTC. Translation gives CATSRDHNQETQYF.

The chain is built from TRBV5-1 and TRBJ2-3, with a possible D match to TRBD2 (6 bases). From germline, CDR1 is SGHRS and CDR2 YFSETQ. Trimming took off 3 bases at V and 6 bases at J, with 11 bases between the two ends. This CDR3 has 13 amino acids. CDR3 protein: CASSSRAGDTQYF. The DNA for the CDR3 is TGCGCCAGCAGCTCGAGGGCGGGGGATACGCAGTATTTT.

The chain joins TRBV20-1 to TRBJ1-1; tentatively, D is TRBD1 (5 bases). Trimming shortened V by 7 bases and J by 6 bases, and 21 bases separated the two germline ends. Germline V gives CDR1 DFQATT, CDR2 SNEGSKA (reference sequence). The length of the CDR3 is 14 residues. The CDR3 region is CSGKRDGGIAEAFF. CDR3 nucleotide sequence: TGCAGTGGCAAAAGGGATGGGGGGATCGCTGAAGCTTTCTTT.

The chain joins TRBV7-2 to TRBJ2-7; TRBD1 might be the D (5 bases). The CDR3 totals 14 residues. Germline V gene lookup returns CDR1 SGHTA and CDR2 FQGNSA. V dropped 5 bases and J dropped 3 bases, with 14 bases sitting between them. The CDR3 coding sequence is TGTGCCAGCAGCCCCACTCGCCAGGGCTACGAGCAGTACTTC. Residues: CASSPTRQGYEQYF.

This chain links TRBV12-3 or TRBV12-4 with TRBJ2-2; D is unclear. CDR3 length: 13 residues. V was clipped by 6 bases and J by 4 bases, with 9 bases between them. CDR3 amino acids: CASRSDGTGELFF. The CDR3 bases are TGTGCCAGCAGATCCGACGGCACCGGGGAGCTGTTTTTT.

The chain recombines TRBV5-1 with TRBJ2-5; D perhaps matches TRBD2 (6 bases). V dropped 5 bases and J dropped 5 bases, with 13 bases sitting between them. The CDR3 extends over 13 amino acids. The germline V gene has CDR1 SGHRS and CDR2 YFSETQ. CDR3 residues: CASRQGLGETQYF. The CDR3 DNA reads as TGCGCCAGCAGGCAGGGACTCGGGGAGACCCAGTACTTC. The complete variable domain, with remaining parts taken from reference TRBV5-1 and TRBJ2-5, reads KAGVTQTPRYLIKTRGQQVTLSCSPISGHRSVSWYQQTPGQGLQFLFEYFSETQRNKGNFPGRFSGRQFSNSRSEMNVSTLELGDSALYLCASRQGLGETQYFGPGTRLLVL.

Of note for this clonotype: Its ends do not fully match the called genes, so a read error is possible. V usage is TRBV7-2 and J usage is TRBJ2-7, with 7 nucleotides matching TRBD2. This CDR3 has 15 amino acids. CDR1 is SGHTA and CDR2 is FQGNSA in the germline V gene. The CDR3 region is CASSFTTSAAYGQYF. The CDR3 bases are TGTGCCAGCAGCTTTACCACTAGCGCGGCCTACGGGCAGTACTTC.

This clonotype was counted only a few times. The chain recombines TRBV7-2 with TRBJ1-1, with D possibly being TRBD1 (5 bases). CDR1 is SGHTA, CDR2 FQGNSA, per germline. This CDR3 contains 14 residues. Trimming pared 5 bases from V and 5 bases from J, leaving 15 bases between. The CDR3: CASSRGGRRTEAFF. In nucleotides, the CDR3 is TGTGCCAGCAGCCGCGGGGGGAGGAGGACTGAAGCTTTCTTT. Complete variable domain (other parts from reference TRBV7-2 and TRBJ1-1): GAGVSQSPSNKVTEKGKDVELRCDPISGHTALYWYRQSLGQGLEFLIYFQGNSAPDKSGLPSDRFSAERTGGSVSTLTIQRTQQEDSAVYLCASSRGGRRTEAFFGQGTRLTVV.

The CDR3 bases are TGTGCCAGCAGCCAAAGACTAGCGGGAGCAGGTGAGCAGTTCTTC. It codes for CASSQRLAGAGEQFF. The rearrangement links TRBV5-4 to TRBJ2-1; 12 bases are a match to TRBD2. J was trimmed by 9 bases and V by 4 bases; bases with no gene match: 8. This CDR3 has 15 residues. Germline V gene lookup returns CDR1 SGHNT and CDR2 YYREEE (reference sequence).

This sequence joins TRBV5-1 and TRBJ2-3; D may be TRBD2 (6 bases). Germline CDR1 is SGHRS and CDR2 is YFSETQ. This CDR3 region has 17 residues. The V end lost 2 bases, the J end lost 4 bases, and 20 bases lay between the germline ends. The CDR3, as DNA: TGCGCCAGCAGCTTCTTCGGGTCGGGAGTAGAGCCAGATACGCAGTATTTT. Protein: CASSFFGSGVEPDTQYF.

This clonotype was seen only a few times. V gene TRBV6-2 or TRBV6-3 combines with J gene TRBJ2-7, with TRBD2 matching over 9 bases. V was clipped by 2 bases and J by 6 bases; unmatched bases: 5. The germline V gene encodes CDR1 MNHEY and CDR2 SVGEGT. The CDR3 totals 14 residues. CDR3: CASSYVAGGSEQYF. CDR3 nucleotide sequence: TGTGCCAGCAGTTACGTTGCGGGAGGGAGCGAGCAGTACTTC.

V gene TRBV25-1 combines with J gene TRBJ1-2; the D gene is possibly TRBD1 (6 bases). Germline CDR1 and CDR2: MGHDK and SYGVNS. Deletions cut 2 bases from V and 5 bases from J, with 12 bases between. The CDR3 length is 14 residues. The CDR3 region has the DNA TGTGCCAGCAGTGAAGCCGGGGGCGGGTATGGCTACACCTTC. Amino acids: CASSEAGGGYGYTF.

This clonotype has more than one count but fewer than ten. The V call is TRBV20-1, the J call TRBJ2-1; the match to TRBD1 covers 9 bases. Germline lookup yields CDR1 DFQATT and CDR2 SNEGSKA (reference sequence). With V trimmed by 3 bases and J by 5 bases, 8 bases remained unmatched. This CDR3 is built from 15 residues. The CDR3 coding sequence is TGCAGTGCTAGCAAAACAGGGGGCGTCCACAATGAGCAGTTCTTC. Translating gives CSASKTGGVHNEQFF.